Following are 27 T cell receptor beta chains from one sample sequenced in a study of memory CD4+ T cells and cytomegalovirus serostatus. Clones were sequenced by immunoSEQ multiplex PCR, and TCRdb holds only the in-frame ones, with some missing. Here the sample spans 25,000 to 30,000 clones, around 75% being singletons. Single viable CD3+CD4+CD8-CD45RO+ cells were sorted as the memory CD4+ T cells. The sequencing sample was made of memory CD4+ T cells from blood. The receptors stem from an adult in good health and CMV-seronegative.

In its sample, this clone was seen a few times. This rearrangement joins TRBV11-2 to TRBJ1-2; tentatively, D is TRBD1 (6 bases). The CDR3 runs 13 residues. Germline CDR1 SGHAT, CDR2 FQNNGV. Trimming stripped 1 base from V and 8 bases from J, with 11 bases between. In nucleotides, the CDR3 is TGTGCCAGCAGCTTAGTGGGGGCGGGCGGCTACACCTTC. Translating it yields CASSLVGAGGYTF.

The chain joins TRBV5-6 to TRBJ1-5, with 11 bases that match TRBD1. The CDR3 has 17 residues. Germline trimming cut 0 bases from V and 4 bases from J; bases unmatched to any gene: 6. Germline V gives CDR1 SGHDT, CDR2 YYEEEE. CDR3 in amino acids: CASSLGWGTGGNQPQHF. CDR3 bases: TGTGCCAGCAGCTTGGGGTGGGGGACAGGGGGTAATCAGCCCCAGCATTTT.

V is TRBV18 and J is TRBJ1-6; D ambiguous. CDR1 is KGHSH, CDR2 LQKENI, per germline. CDR3 length: 14 amino acids. The germline V and J ends were trimmed by 2 bases and 11 bases, with 13 bases remaining between them. The CDR3 reads CASSPVGNQTPLHF. For the CDR3, the DNA is TGTGCCAGCTCACCAGTAGGCAATCAAACACCCCTCCACTTT.

V and J are TRBV5-6 and TRBJ1-6; D might be TRBD1 (6 bases). This CDR3 has 17 residues. From germline, CDR1 is SGHDT and CDR2 YYEEEE. The V and J ends lost 4 bases and 5 bases respectively, with 19 bases between them. The CDR3 DNA reads as TGTGCCAGCAGCCGGGTAACAGGGTATGGAAATAATTCACCCCTCCACTTT. Translated: CASSRVTGYGNNSPLHF.

This clone has only one observation. V and J are TRBV2 and TRBJ1-5; unclear D gene. Per germline, CDR1 SNHLY and CDR2 FYNNEI. The CDR3 is 15 amino acids. Trimming took 7 bases from V and 0 from J, leaving 13 bases between them. The CDR3 here is CASNGESYSNQPQHF. For the CDR3, the DNA is TGTGCCAGCAACGGGGAAAGCTATAGCAATCAGCCCCAGCATTTT.

The V call is TRBV5-1, the J call TRBJ2-7; 9 bases fit TRBD1. CDR3 length equals 14 residues. The germline CDR1 and CDR2 sequences are SGHRS and YFSETQ. After removal of 4 bases from V and 6 bases from J, the junction contained 8 bases not matched to a gene. The CDR3 DNA reads as TGCGCCAGCAGCATGGGGACAGGGAATGGCGAGCAGTACTTC. Translated: CASSMGTGNGEQYF.

CDR3 in amino acids: CASSWGNRGHGYTF. The CDR3, as DNA: TGTGCCAGCAGTTGGGGAAACAGGGGGCATGGCTACACCTTC. The chain links TRBV28 to TRBJ1-2; TRBD1 matches at 9 bases. The CDR3 is 14 amino acids. Per the germline V gene, CDR1 is MDHEN and CDR2 is SYDVKM. Trimming removed 4 bases from V and 6 bases from J; junction bases left unmatched: 6.

This clone was counted only a few times. The chain combines TRBV10-1 with TRBJ1-1, with D maybe TRBD1 (6 bases). The germline CDR1 and CDR2 sequences are WNHNN and SYGVQD (reference sequence). The ends were cut back, 9 bases at V and 5 bases at J, with 16 bases in the middle. The CDR3 has 13 amino acids. This CDR3 reads CASSTGLGTEAFF. CDR3 DNA: TGCGCCAGTTCAACAGGGTTGGGGACTGAAGCTTTCTTT.

In the case of this clone: Other DNA sequences in the sample encode the same CDR3. The chain employs TRBV5-1 and TRBJ1-1, with D uncertain. Germline V CDR1 and CDR2: SGHRS, YFSETQ. The CDR3 covers 14 residues. V gave up 4 bases and J gave up 1 base, with 11 bases separating them. CDR3 DNA: TGCGCCAGCAGCCTGCAGCCGGGGAACACTGAAGCTTTCTTT. Its protein is CASSLQPGNTEAFF.

The chain joins TRBV30 to TRBJ2-1; TRBD2 agrees at 14 bases. V lost 1 base and J lost 0; bases outside the gene matches: 5. CDR1 GTSNPN and CDR2 SVGIG come from the germline V gene (reference sequence). The CDR3 length is 18 residues. CDR3 DNA: TGTGCCTGGAGTGGGGGACTAGCGGGAGTTAGCTCCTACAATGAGCAGTTCTTC. This translates into CAWSGGLAGVSSYNEQFF.

This clone was observed once. The chain carries TRBV30 and TRBJ2-3, with 10 bases fitting TRBD2. V lost 3 bases and J lost 3; bases outside the gene matches: 18. The CDR3 is made up of 19 amino acids. Germline values: CDR1 GTSNPN, CDR2 SVGIG (reference sequence). DNA for the CDR3: TGTGCCTGGAGCTCCACTGGTAGCGGGGGGAATACGGGAACAGATACGCAGTATTTT. Encoded protein: CAWSSTGSGGNTGTDTQYF.

The rearrangement uses TRBV2 and TRBJ2-6; no firm D call. The CDR3 loop spans 11 amino acids. The V gene's germline CDR1 is SNHLY and CDR2 FYNNEI. The V end lost 2 bases, the J end lost 11 bases, and 4 bases lay between the germline ends. CDR3 protein: CASSETDVLTF. The DNA of the CDR3 is TGTGCCAGCAGTGAAACAGACGTCCTGACTTTC. The variable domain in full, with the rest retrieved from reference TRBV2 and TRBJ2-6, is EPEVTQTPSHQVTQMGQEVILRCVPISNHLYFYWYRQILGQKVEFLVSFYNNEISEKSEIFDDQFSVERPDGSNFTLKIRSTKLEDSAMYFCASSETDVLTFGAGSRLTVL.

Remarks on this clone: This sample also contains other DNA sequences that code for the same CDR3. V gene TRBV19 combines with J gene TRBJ2-5; the D is unclear. This CDR3 is 14 amino acids long. V lost 3 bases, J lost 2 bases, and 10 bases lay in between. CDR1 and CDR2 from the germline V gene are LNHDA and SQIVND (reference sequence). CDR3 in amino acids: CASSIPGLQETQYF. As DNA, the CDR3 is TGTGCCAGTAGTATCCCCGGGCTACAAGAGACCCAGTACTTC. The whole variable domain, remainder taken from reference TRBV19 and TRBJ2-5, is DGGITQSPKYLFRKEGQNVTLSCEQNLNHDAMYWYRQDPGQGLRLIYYSQIVNDFQKGDIAEGYSVSREKKESFPLTVTSAQKNPTAFYLCASSIPGLQETQYFGPGTRLLVL.

The CDR3 sequence: CASSLRRANTEAFF. The CDR3 region has the DNA TGTGCCAGCAGCCTAAGAAGGGCGAACACTGAAGCTTTCTTT. The V and J genes are TRBV16 and TRBJ1-1; D is uncertain. CDR1 and CDR2 from the germline V gene are KGHSY and FQNENV. The CDR3 covers 14 residues. Trimming removed 4 bases from V and 1 base from J, with 10 bases in between.

The chain joins TRBV9 to TRBJ2-1; TRBD2 aligns across 8 bases. Trimming cost V 4 bases and J 8 bases; bases outside gene matches: 8. The CDR3 has 14 residues. Germline-derived CDR1 and CDR2 are SGDLS and YYNGEE. Here the CDR3 DNA reads TGTGCCAGCAGCCCACGGACTAGCTGGTATGAGCAGTTCTTC. As protein: CASSPRTSWYEQFF.

The gene calls are TRBV27 and TRBJ2-3, with D possibly matching TRBD2 (6 bases). The CDR3 runs 14 residues. Trimming shortened V by 8 bases and J by 5 bases, and 17 bases separated the two germline ends. The V gene's germline CDR1 is MNHEY and CDR2 SMNVEV (reference sequence). The chain's CDR3 is CASHGGLGRDTQYF. CDR3 in DNA: TGTGCCAGCCACGGGGGTCTAGGGAGAGATACGCAGTATTTT.

This chain connects TRBV27 to TRBJ2-1; TRBD1 is a possible D gene (6 bases). Germline loops: CDR1 MNHEY, CDR2 SMNVEV (reference sequence). This CDR3 comprises 15 residues. The V gene lost 2 bases and the J gene lost 3 bases, with 11 bases spanning the gap. CDR3: CASSLRAGDYNEQFF. In nucleotides, the CDR3 is TGTGCCAGCAGTTTAAGGGCAGGGGACTACAATGAGCAGTTCTTC.

V usage is TRBV5-1 and J usage is TRBJ1-4; D unresolved. V dropped 4 bases and J dropped 5 bases, with 15 bases sitting between them. The CDR3 contains 15 residues. Germline values: CDR1 SGHRS, CDR2 YFSETQ. DNA of the CDR3: TGCGCCAGCAGCCCCCGGGCACCGGGGAATGAAAAACTGTTTTTT. The encoded protein is CASSPRAPGNEKLFF.

The sample holds one count of this clone. The chain links TRBV11-2 to TRBJ1-1; TRBD1 matches 8 bases. This CDR3 has 15 amino acids. From germline, CDR1 is SGHAT and CDR2 FQNNGV. The trim removed 1 base at V and 5 bases at J, leaving 6 bases unmatched. The CDR3 region has the DNA TGTGCCAGCAGCTTAGTCCCAGGGGGCGGAACTGAAGCTTTCTTT. Encoded protein: CASSLVPGGGTEAFF.

The chain's CDR3 is CASSPDDRGGTEAFF. The CDR3 DNA follows: TGTGCCAGCTCACCGGACGACAGGGGTGGAACTGAAGCTTTCTTT. The rearrangement joins TRBV18 to TRBJ1-1; 8 nucleotides agree with TRBD1. Germline V gene sequence: CDR1 KGHSH, CDR2 LQKENI. This CDR3 contains 15 residues. The V and J ends lost 3 bases and 5 bases, in that order; junction bases with no gene match: 8.

The rearrangement uses TRBV2 and TRBJ2-7; weak D call: TRBD2 (6 bases). In germline, CDR1 is SNHLY, CDR2 FYNNEI. CDR3 length: 13 amino acids. Trimming stripped 8 bases from V and 4 bases from J, with 15 bases between. CDR3 protein: CASVLTAGYEQYF. The CDR3 DNA reads as TGTGCCAGCGTCTTGACGGCGGGATACGAGCAGTACTTC.

The chain links TRBV15 to TRBJ1-3, with no clear D. In germline, CDR1 is LNHNV, CDR2 YYDKDF (reference sequence). This CDR3 is 15 amino acids long. V dropped 0 bases and J dropped 0 bases, with 6 bases sitting between them. CDR3 nucleotides: TGTGCCACCAGCAGAGAGACACGCTCTGGAAACACCATATATTTT. Encoded protein: CATSRETRSGNTIYF.

V is TRBV6-1 and J is TRBJ1-5; weak D call: TRBD1 (6 bases). The CDR3 covers 15 residues. The V gene lost 0 bases and the J gene lost 4 bases, with 10 bases spanning the gap. Germline loops: CDR1 MNHNS, CDR2 SASEGT. The CDR3 DNA sequence: TGTGCCAGCAGTGAAGCGGGGGCTAAAAATCAGCCCCAGCATTTT. It encodes CASSEAGAKNQPQHF.

This clone was detected only once. V and J are TRBV7-2 and TRBJ2-7; 10 nucleotides agree with TRBD1. The V gene's germline CDR1 is SGHTA and CDR2 FQGNSA. The V and J ends lost 5 bases and 2 bases, in that order; junction bases with no gene match: 3. The CDR3 loop spans 14 amino acids. CDR3 region: CASSRDRGPYEQYF. In DNA form, the CDR3 reads TGTGCCAGCAGCCGGGACAGGGGACCCTACGAGCAGTACTTC. The variable domain in full, completed from reference TRBV7-2 and TRBJ2-7, reads GAGVSQSPSNKVTEKGKDVELRCDPISGHTALYWYRQSLGQGLEFLIYFQGNSAPDKSGLPSDRFSAERTGGSVSTLTIQRTQQEDSAVYLCASSRDRGPYEQYFGPGTRLTVT.

V usage is TRBV7-2 and J usage is TRBJ2-5; maybe TRBD1 (5 bases). Germline V gene sequence: CDR1 SGHTA, CDR2 FQGNSA. The V end lost 0 bases, the J end lost 5 bases, and 13 bases lay between the germline ends. The CDR3 loop spans 15 amino acids. The chain's CDR3 is CASSLAGTGSETQYF. CDR3 nucleotides: TGTGCCAGCAGCTTAGCAGGTACAGGATCCGAGACCCAGTACTTC.

The chain couples TRBV5-1 to TRBJ1-3; D is undetermined. The CDR3 runs to 14 residues. The V end was cut by 0 bases, the J end by 3 bases, with 7 bases between. Germline CDR1 reads SGHRS; CDR2 reads YFSETQ. The CDR3 protein is CASSLGQDGNTIYF. The CDR3 DNA is TGCGCCAGCAGCTTGGGCCAGGATGGAAACACCATATATTTT.

The chain carries TRBV5-4 and TRBJ1-5, with D perhaps matching TRBD1 (6 bases). CDR3 size: 14 residues. Trimming removed 2 bases at V and 1 base at J, with 7 bases between. CDR1 SGHNT and CDR2 YYREEE come from the germline V gene (reference sequence). DNA of the CDR3: TGTGCCAGCAGCTTCGGGGGCAGCAATCAGCCCCAGCATTTT. Amino acid sequence: CASSFGGSNQPQHF.